The source of this T cell receptor (beta chain) is a study of blood T cell repertoires in COVID-19. Looking at the study overall: Whether acute or convalescent, the COVID-19 samples came from the United States, Italy and Spain.

V gave up 1 base and J gave up 0 bases; unmatched junction bases: 5. The germline V gene has CDR1 SGDLS and CDR2 YYNGEE. This CDR3 region has 17 residues. Authors' methods: Amplification of reference gene primers was used by the study to estimate nucleated cell counts. Assay: immunoSEQ multiplex PCR; the TCRdb copy retains only in-frame clones and omits some. V, J and clone size were drawn from that table, and D and trimming were deduced from the DNA. The sample holds over 400,000 clones; less than 90% are singletons and the top ten take roughly 8.3%. Patients in Seattle were enrolled during active infection, then followed longitudinally.

This receptor was taken from a woman between 50 and 59 years old with COVID-19, enrolled during active disease. The sequencing input was peripheral blood. V usage is TRBV9 and J usage is TRBJ2-1, with 9 bases that match TRBD1. The CDR3 bases are TGTGCCAGCAGCGTAACAGGGGGCGGAGGCTCCTACAATGAGCAGTTCTTC. This sequence encodes CASSVTGGGGSYNEQFF.